This passage covers 10 T cell receptor beta chains from one sample sequenced in a study of vaccination and CD4 T cells after COVID-19. Stated treatment: roughly nine-day PBMC culture with coronavirus spike peptide pools or control peptides (ViraFEST assay). The Oncomine TCR Beta short-read assay was applied to DNA of cultured CD4+ T cells. TCRdb reprocessed the PCR reads via MiXCR and lists one record per CDR3 protein. The sample shows about 20,000 distinct CDR3 sequences, roughly three fifths of them seen only once. No antigen has been identified for these receptors. Input material: CD4+ T cells from blood, cultured in vitro. Receptor source: a human donor who had recovered from COVID-19.

V gene TRBV20-1 combines with J gene TRBJ1-2, with 8 bases fitting TRBD1. V gave up 6 bases and J gave up 8 bases; unmatched junction bases: 8. This CDR3 region has 12 residues. CDR1 is DFQATT, CDR2 SNEGSKA, per germline (reference sequence). The CDR3 region has the DNA TGCAGTGCAGAACAGGGGGTGGGCGGCTACACCTTC. This translates into CSAEQGVGGYTF.

The rearrangement uses TRBV20-1 and TRBJ2-5; TRBD1 is a possible D gene (6 bases). Germline V gene sequence: CDR1 DFQATT, CDR2 SNEGSKA (reference sequence). The CDR3 consists of 12 residues. The CDR3 spells CTIYRDQETQYF. CDR3 DNA: TGCACCATCTACAGGGACCAAGAGACCCAGTACTTC.

As regards this clonotype: One junction end disagrees with the germline gene, perhaps due to a read error. The chain employs TRBV7-2 and TRBJ2-5; 7 nucleotides agree with TRBD2. The CDR3 extends over 15 amino acids. Germline V gene lookup returns CDR1 SGHTA and CDR2 FQGNSA. This CDR3 is CAGSLARAGAETQYF. CDR3 sequence (DNA): TGTGCCGGCAGCTTAGCAAGGGCGGGAGCGGAGACCCAGTACTTC.

V and J are TRBV5-1 and TRBJ1-5; unclear D gene. Germline loops: CDR1 SGHRS, CDR2 YFSETQ. The CDR3 consists of 15 residues. V gave up 3 bases and J gave up 0 bases, with 10 bases separating them. The CDR3 nucleotides read TGCGCCAGCAGCTCGACCGGCAGTAGCAATCAGCCCCAGCATTTT. Translating it yields CASSSTGSSNQPQHF.

The genes are TRBV12-2 and TRBJ2-1; the table's D call, TRBD1, has no DNA check behind it. TRBV12-2 is shown as a pseudogene. The CDR3 loop spans 15 amino acids. The CDR3 sequence: CASRSGPLSYNEQFF. DNA for the CDR3: TGTGCAAGTCGCTCCGGACCCCTCTCCTACAATGAGCAGTTCTTC.

This clonotype has more than one count but fewer than ten. The chain couples TRBV28 to TRBJ1-5, with TRBD1 identical over 9 bases. V shed 4 bases and J 0 bases; nucleotides not matched to a gene: 10. In germline, CDR1 is MDHEN, CDR2 SYDVKM. This CDR3 has 18 amino acids. CDR3 coding DNA: TGTGCCAGCAGTTCCTCGGGACAGGGATCATATAGCAATCAGCCCCAGCATTTT. Translating gives CASSSSGQGSYSNQPQHF. Together with reference TRBV28 and TRBJ1-5, the CDR3 gives the full variable domain: DVKVTQSSRYLVKRTGEKVFLECVQDMDHENMFWYRQDPGLGLRLIYFSYDVKMKEKGDIPEGYSVSREKKERFSLILESASTNQTSMYLCASSSSGQGSYSNQPQHFGDGTRLSIL.

This chain links TRBV28 with TRBJ1-1; no clear D gene. The germline V and J ends were trimmed by 3 bases and 9 bases, with 8 bases remaining between them. The CDR3 runs 11 residues. Germline lookup yields CDR1 MDHEN and CDR2 SYDVKM. The CDR3 nucleotides are TGTGCCAGCAGTTTTGTGTGGAAAGCTTTCTTT. It specifies CASSFVWKAFF.

The chain joins TRBV5-1 to TRBJ2-5; D is ambiguous. CDR3 length: 15 residues. The V gene's germline CDR1 is SGHRS and CDR2 YFSETQ. Trimming pared 4 bases from V and 5 bases from J, leaving 18 bases between. As DNA, the CDR3 is TGCGCCAGCAGCACGTCGTTTCTTCTCACGGAGACCCAGTACTTC. This encodes CASSTSFLLTETQYF.

This sequence joins TRBV6-1 and TRBJ1-2; TRBD1 matches at 10 bases. Losses at the gene ends were 6 bases for V and 4 bases for J; bases not matched to a gene: 8. The CDR3 spans 15 residues. Per the germline V gene, CDR1 is MNHNS and CDR2 is SASEGT. The CDR3 region is CASRIGTGAGYGYTF. DNA for the CDR3: TGTGCCAGCAGAATTGGGACAGGGGCTGGCTATGGCTACACCTTC.

This chain joins TRBV7-2 and TRBJ2-7; TRBD2 matches 8 bases. This CDR3 is built from 15 residues. The junction had 8 bases not matched to a gene; V was cut back by 5 bases and J by 2 bases. The germline V gene has CDR1 SGHTA and CDR2 FQGNSA. The CDR3 sequence: CASSAPAGAAYEQYF. DNA for the CDR3: TGTGCCAGCAGCGCGCCAGCGGGAGCGGCCTACGAGCAGTACTTC.